This T cell receptor (beta chain) emerged from a study of shared T cell receptors in the human thymus. This CDR3 is built from 15 residues. V gave up 5 bases and J gave up 4 bases; unmatched junction bases: 8. Germline-derived CDR1 and CDR2 are SEHNR and FQNEAQ (reference sequence). Clones were sequenced by immunoSEQ multiplex PCR, and TCRdb holds only the in-frame ones, with some missing. The data hold some 700,000 clones, with approximately 90% observed a single time. Separately, the same data were catalogued under a study of human thymus T cells. Turning to that study: Resections from corrective heart surgery supplied the thymus tissue.

The chain carries TRBV7-9 and TRBJ2-7; 10 bases match TRBD1. The sequence was collected from a boy younger than two with a congenital heart defect. The sample taken for sequencing was thymocytes. The DNA for the CDR3 is TGTGCCAGCAGCCCCTCAGACAGGGGGCGTTACGAGCAGTACTTC. It yields the protein CASSPSDRGRYEQYF. The full variable domain, with the rest looked up from reference TRBV7-9 and TRBJ2-7, is DTGVSQNPRHKITKRGQNVTFRCDPISEHNRLYWYRQTLGQGPEFLTYFQNEAQLEKSRLLSDRFSAERPKGSFSTLEIQRTEQGDSAMYLCASSPSDRGRYEQYFGPGTRLTVT.